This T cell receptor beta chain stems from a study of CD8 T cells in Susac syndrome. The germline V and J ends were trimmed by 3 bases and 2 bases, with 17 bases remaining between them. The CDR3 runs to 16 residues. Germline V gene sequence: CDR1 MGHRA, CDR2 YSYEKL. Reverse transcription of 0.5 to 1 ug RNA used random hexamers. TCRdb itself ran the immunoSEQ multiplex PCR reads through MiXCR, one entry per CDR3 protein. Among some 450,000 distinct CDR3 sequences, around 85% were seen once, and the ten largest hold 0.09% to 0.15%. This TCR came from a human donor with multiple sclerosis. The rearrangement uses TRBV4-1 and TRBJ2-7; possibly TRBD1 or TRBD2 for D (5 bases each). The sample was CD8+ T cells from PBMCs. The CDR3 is CASSQNVGVAPYEQYF. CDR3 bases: TGCGCCAGCAGCCAGAACGTGGGGGTGGCACCCTACGAGCAGTACTTC.